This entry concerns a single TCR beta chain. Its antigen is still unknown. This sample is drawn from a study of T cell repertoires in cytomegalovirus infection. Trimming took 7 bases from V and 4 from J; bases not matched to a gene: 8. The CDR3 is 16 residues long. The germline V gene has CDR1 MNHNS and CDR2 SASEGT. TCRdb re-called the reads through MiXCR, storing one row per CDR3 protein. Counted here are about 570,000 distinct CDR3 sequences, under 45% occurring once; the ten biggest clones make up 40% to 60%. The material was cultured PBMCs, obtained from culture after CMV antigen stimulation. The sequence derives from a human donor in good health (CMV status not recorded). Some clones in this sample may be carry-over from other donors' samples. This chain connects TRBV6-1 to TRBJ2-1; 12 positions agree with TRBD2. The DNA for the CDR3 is TGTGCCAGCACCCTATGGGGGACTAGCGGGTACAATGAGCAGTTCTTC. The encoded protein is CASTLWGTSGYNEQFF.